The rows below give T cell receptor beta chains drawn from one sample of a study of spatial heterogeneity in lung cancer. MiXCR, run by TCRdb on the 5' RACE reads, gives a single entry per CDR3 protein. Altogether about 13,000 distinct CDR3 sequences are present, roughly 5.6% being singletons, with the ten largest covering approximately 25%. The sequencing used lung tumor tissue, collected at surgery. The receptors here all came from a male donor with early-stage non-small cell lung cancer. CDR3s include the opening cysteine and the closing phenylalanine or tryptophan. A D gene is named only where the DNA matches it firmly. The size of a clone is reported for some rows only, either as once, few or many, or as a class for expanded clones.

d_call: NA
v_call: TRBV12-3/TRBV12-4
clone_size: many
j_call: TRBJ2-5
cdr3_nt: TGTGCCAGCAGTCGGGACTCGATGCGAGAGACCCAGTACTTC
cdr3_aa: CASSRDSMRETQYF

d_call: TRBD1
v_call: TRBV4-3
clone_size: many
j_call: TRBJ1-6
cdr3_nt: TGCGCCAGCAGCCACAACCGGGACAGTGCTTCACCCCTCCACTTT
cdr3_aa: CASSHNRDSASPLHF

d_call: NA
v_call: TRBV4-2
clone_size: many
j_call: TRBJ1-5
cdr3_nt: TGTGCCAGCAGTGGGGGATATAGCAATCAGCCCCAGCATTTT
cdr3_aa: CASSGGYSNQPQHF

d_call: NA
v_call: TRBV7-2
clone_size: many
j_call: TRBJ2-3
cdr3_nt: TGTGCCAGCAGCTTAGGACCACCAGATACGCAGTATTTT
cdr3_aa: CASSLGPPDTQYF

d_call: NA
v_call: TRBV20-1
clone_size: many
j_call: TRBJ1-1
cdr3_nt: TGCAGTGCTAGATCAGACAGGGAAGCTTTCTTT
cdr3_aa: CSARSDREAFF

d_call: TRBD2
v_call: TRBV7-9
clone_size: many
j_call: TRBJ2-3
cdr3_nt: TGTGCCAGCAGCCCGACTAGCGGGGGGGCAGATACGCAGTATTTT
cdr3_aa: CASSPTSGGADTQYF

d_call: TRBD1
v_call: TRBV7-2
clone_size: many
j_call: TRBJ1-3
cdr3_nt: TGTGCCAGCAGCTTCCAGGGGGCAGTTGGAAACACCATATATTTT
cdr3_aa: CASSFQGAVGNTIYF

d_call: TRBD1
v_call: TRBV6-2/TRBV6-3
clone_size: many
j_call: TRBJ2-1
cdr3_nt: TGTGCCAGCACCCCCGGGACAGGGGGCCCTTACAATGAGCAGTTCTTC
cdr3_aa: CASTPGTGGPYNEQFF

d_call: NA
v_call: TRBV3-1
clone_size: many
j_call: TRBJ2-2
cdr3_nt: TGTGCCAGCAGCCAAGTGGTGGAGGGGGCCGGGGAGCTGTTTTTT
cdr3_aa: CASSQVVEGAGELFF

d_call: NA
v_call: TRBV11-1
clone_size: many
j_call: TRBJ1-1
cdr3_nt: TGTGCCAGCAGCTTAGCGCGGAGGGCGGGAACTGAAGCTTTCTTT
cdr3_aa: CASSLARRAGTEAFF

d_call: NA
v_call: TRBV14
clone_size: many
j_call: TRBJ2-7
cdr3_nt: TGTGCCAGCAGCCAAGAAAACGTCAGGGCCTACGAGCAGTACTTC
cdr3_aa: CASSQENVRAYEQYF

d_call: TRBD1
v_call: TRBV5-1
clone_size: many
j_call: TRBJ2-1
cdr3_nt: TGCGCCAGCAGCCCAAACGGACAGGGCAATGAGCAGTTCTTC
cdr3_aa: CASSPNGQGNEQFF

d_call: TRBD1
v_call: TRBV10-1
clone_size: medium-sized
j_call: TRBJ1-1
cdr3_nt: TGCGCCAGCAGTATGAAATACAGGGGACCTACCTCAGGGACTCAATCCACGGACACTGAAGCTTTCTTT
cdr3_aa: CASSMKYRGPTSGTQSTDTEAFF

d_call: NA
v_call: TRBV2
clone_size: few
j_call: TRBJ2-4
cdr3_nt: TGTGCCAGCAGGAGGGTGAACTCAATAGCCAAAAACATTCAGTACTTC
cdr3_aa: CASRRVNSIAKNIQYF

d_call: NA
v_call: TRBV4-2
clone_size: NA
j_call: TRBJ1-4
cdr3_nt: TGTGCCAGCAGCCCAGACAGGGAAAAACTGTTTTTT
cdr3_aa: CASSPDREKLFF

d_call: NA
v_call: TRBV3-1
clone_size: NA
j_call: TRBJ2-3
cdr3_nt: TGTGCCAGCAGCCACCCTAGGAGAACAGATACGCAGTATTTT
cdr3_aa: CASSHPRRTDTQYF

d_call: NA
v_call: TRBV3-1
clone_size: few
j_call: TRBJ2-7
cdr3_nt: TGTGCCAGCAGCCAAGTGGCAAGCGAGCAGTACTTC
cdr3_aa: CASSQVASEQYF

d_call: TRBD2
v_call: TRBV28
clone_size: few
j_call: TRBJ2-2
cdr3_nt: TGTGCCAGCAGTGAGGGACTAGCCACCGGGGAGCTGTTTTTT
cdr3_aa: CASSEGLATGELFF

d_call: TRBD1
v_call: TRBV7-2
clone_size: many
j_call: TRBJ2-2
cdr3_nt: TGTGCCAGCAGCTTAGTTGGGACAGGGTGGTCCGGGGAGCTGTTTTTT
cdr3_aa: CASSLVGTGWSGELFF

d_call: TRBD2
v_call: TRBV5-1
clone_size: many
j_call: TRBJ2-3
cdr3_nt: TGCGCCAGCACTATAGGCGGGGGGGCAAGCACAGATACGCAGTATTTT
cdr3_aa: CASTIGGGASTDTQYF

d_call: NA
v_call: TRBV6-2/TRBV6-3
clone_size: many
j_call: TRBJ1-2
cdr3_nt: TGTGCCAGCAGTTTCGAGGGGATAATCGCTGGCTACACCTTC
cdr3_aa: CASSFEGIIAGYTF

d_call: NA
v_call: TRBV28
clone_size: many
j_call: TRBJ2-3
cdr3_nt: TGTGCCAGCAGTTTATGGGGGGGAGCTAGCACAGATACGCAGTATTTT
cdr3_aa: CASSLWGGASTDTQYF

d_call: NA
v_call: TRBV20-1
clone_size: few
j_call: TRBJ1-5
cdr3_nt: TGCAGTGCCCCCGACAGGACTAATCAGCCCCAGCATTTT
cdr3_aa: CSAPDRTNQPQHF

d_call: NA
v_call: TRBV6-5
clone_size: many
j_call: TRBJ2-1
cdr3_nt: TGTGCCAGCAGTTACTTTCAGGGTGCTGAGCAGTTCTTC
cdr3_aa: CASSYFQGAEQFF

d_call: NA
v_call: TRBV20-1
clone_size: NA
j_call: TRBJ2-3
cdr3_nt: TGCAGTGCGCAGGGTTCGGGCACAGATACGCAGTATTTT
cdr3_aa: CSAQGSGTDTQYF

d_call: NA
v_call: TRBV7-8
clone_size: many
j_call: TRBJ1-2
cdr3_nt: TGTGCCAGCAGCTTAGTTGGTGGCAGGCCCTTCTATGGCTACACCTTC
cdr3_aa: CASSLVGGRPFYGYTF

d_call: NA
v_call: TRBV18
clone_size: NA
j_call: TRBJ1-6
cdr3_nt: TGTGCCAGCTCACCAGGGCTCGGGTCACCCCTCCACTTT
cdr3_aa: CASSPGLGSPLHF

d_call: NA
v_call: TRBV5-1
clone_size: many
j_call: TRBJ1-1
cdr3_nt: TGCGCCAGCAGCTATGGGACGGCCGGATTGAACACTGAAGCTTTCTTT
cdr3_aa: CASSYGTAGLNTEAFF

d_call: NA
v_call: TRBV2
clone_size: many
j_call: TRBJ2-3
cdr3_nt: TGTGCCAGCAGTTATAGCACAGATACGCAGTATTTT
cdr3_aa: CASSYSTDTQYF

d_call: TRBD2
v_call: TRBV6-5
clone_size: many
j_call: TRBJ2-7
cdr3_nt: TGTGCCAGCCAGGTGGGGGGGAACTCCTACGAGCAGTACTTC
cdr3_aa: CASQVGGNSYEQYF

d_call: NA
v_call: TRBV6-2/TRBV6-3
clone_size: many
j_call: TRBJ2-7
cdr3_nt: TGTGCCAGCAGTTACCGAGACAGGGGAGGGCACGAGCAGTACTTC
cdr3_aa: CASSYRDRGGHEQYF

d_call: TRBD1
v_call: TRBV20-1
clone_size: many
j_call: TRBJ1-5
cdr3_nt: TGCAGTATTTACCAGGGGGATAATCAGCCCCAGCATTTT
cdr3_aa: CSIYQGDNQPQHF

d_call: NA
v_call: TRBV7-2
clone_size: many
j_call: TRBJ1-4
cdr3_nt: TGTGCCAGCAGCCCGGACGGCTTACTGGAAAAACTGTTTTTT
cdr3_aa: CASSPDGLLEKLFF

d_call: TRBD1
v_call: TRBV7-9
clone_size: few
j_call: TRBJ2-2
cdr3_nt: TGTGCCAGCAGCCCAGGGGGCTCGAACACCGGGGAGCTGTTTTTT
cdr3_aa: CASSPGGSNTGELFF

d_call: NA
v_call: TRBV3-2
clone_size: many
j_call: TRBJ2-5
cdr3_nt: TGTGCCAGCAGCCAAGCCCAGACAGGGGGGGGAGGAGAGACCCAGTACTTC
cdr3_aa: CASSQAQTGGGGETQYF

d_call: NA
v_call: TRBV4-3
clone_size: medium-sized
j_call: TRBJ2-5
cdr3_nt: TGCGCCAGCAGCCAAGTAGTCAGGGGAGGCCAAGAGACCCAGTACTTC
cdr3_aa: CASSQVVRGGQETQYF

d_call: NA
v_call: TRBV6-2/TRBV6-3
clone_size: many
j_call: TRBJ1-6
cdr3_nt: TGTGCCAGCAGTTACTCTAGAACCCTCCACTTT
cdr3_aa: CASSYSRTLHF

d_call: NA
v_call: TRBV7-2
clone_size: many
j_call: TRBJ2-5
cdr3_nt: TGTGCCAGCAGCTTACTGGAGACCCAGTACTTC
cdr3_aa: CASSLLETQYF

d_call: TRBD1
v_call: TRBV10-3
clone_size: medium-sized
j_call: TRBJ1-1
cdr3_nt: TGTGCCATCAGTGAGCCGACCAGGGGGTCGGAAGCTTTCTTT
cdr3_aa: CAISEPTRGSEAFF

d_call: NA
v_call: TRBV20-1
clone_size: medium-sized
j_call: TRBJ2-7
cdr3_nt: TGCAGTGCTATGGTGGACGAGCAGTACTTC
cdr3_aa: CSAMVDEQYF

d_call: NA
v_call: TRBV2
clone_size: many
j_call: TRBJ2-6
cdr3_nt: TGTGCCAGCAGTCAGATTAGCTCTGGGGCCAACGTCCTGACTTTC
cdr3_aa: CASSQISSGANVLTF